A single sample gave rise to the 15 T cell receptor beta chains below, sequenced in a study of T cells after yellow fever vaccination (dated by TCRdb to between 2018 and 2021). The sample's treatment or condition label is to be understood as: live attenuated yellow fever vaccine strain. Libraries were constructed by 5' RACE. TCRdb shows the sequencer as Illumina HiSeq 2500. TCRdb applied fastp at Q25 and MiXCR to the public reads, then kept only in-frame beta chains. Duplicate CDR3 protein sequences are folded into a single record with the most common DNA and genes. This sample comprises roughly 150,000 distinct CDR3 sequences, 6% to 7.5% of them detected only once. About 2.5% of the sample is in the top ten clones. This specimen was CD4+ T cells sorted from PBMCs, taken 5 days after the first yellow fever vaccination. These receptors originate from a man between 18 and 29 years old who received the YFV17D yellow fever vaccine.

This clonotype was seen many times. The chain combines TRBV27 with TRBJ1-1; D ambiguous. CDR3 length equals 13 residues. Germline loops: CDR1 MNHEY, CDR2 SMNVEV (reference sequence). Trimming took off 5 bases at V and 1 base at J, with 8 bases between the two ends. In DNA form, the CDR3 reads TGTGCCAGCAGTCGAAGAGAGAACACTGAAGCTTTCTTT. It yields the protein CASSRRENTEAFF.

This clonotype has ten or more counts. The V and J genes are TRBV6-1 and TRBJ2-3; tentative D call: TRBD2 (5 bases). There are 16 residues in the CDR3. Germline V CDR1 and CDR2: MNHNS, SASEGT. With 6 bases removed from V and 0 bases from J, the gap between germline ends came to 16 bases. CDR3 protein: CASSAALGGSTDTQYF. The CDR3 bases are TGTGCCAGCAGCGCCGCCCTTGGCGGGAGCACAGATACGCAGTATTTT.

This clonotype was detected many times. This chain links TRBV21-1 with TRBJ2-7; no check of the table's D call, TRBD1, against the DNA was made. TRBV21-1 is given as a pseudogene. The CDR3 totals 16 residues. This chain's CDR3 is CASSNRQRTHPYEQYV. The DNA for the CDR3 is TGTGCCAGCAGCAACCGACAGAGAACCCACCCCTACGAGCAGTACGTC.

This clonotype came up a few times. J is TRBJ2-5 and V is TRBV11-1; D is perhaps TRBD1 (5 bases). The CDR3 contains 18 residues. The V end was cut by 5 bases, the J end by 3 bases, with 25 bases between. The germline gives CDR1 SGHAT, CDR2 FQDESV (reference sequence). The CDR3 region is CASSLGLGALPGEETQYF. As DNA, the CDR3 is TGTGCCAGCAGCCTAGGCCTAGGGGCCCTGCCAGGAGAAGAGACCCAGTACTTC.

This clonotype was seen a handful of times. The gene calls are TRBV28 and TRBJ1-5, with 7 bases fitting TRBD1. Germline loops: CDR1 MDHEN, CDR2 SYDVKM. J lost 6 bases, V lost 8 bases, and 13 bases had no gene match. This CDR3 contains 15 residues. CDR3 nucleotide sequence: TGTGCCAGCGCAAAAAGACAGGGAGGAAGTCAGCCCCAGCATTTT. It codes for CASAKRQGGSQPQHF.

This clonotype was picked up a small number of times. V is TRBV4-3 and J is TRBJ2-2; D unclear. In germline, CDR1 is LGHNA, CDR2 YSLEER. This CDR3 has 17 residues. V lost 0 bases to trimming and J lost 4 bases, with 15 bases between them. In DNA, the CDR3 is TGCGCCAGCAGCCAAGAACCCACAACGACGATCACCGGGGAGCTGTTTTTT. This encodes CASSQEPTTTITGELFF.

This clonotype showed up many times. This chain uses TRBV10-3 with TRBJ2-1; 12 nucleotides align to TRBD2. There are 15 residues in the CDR3. The V and J ends lost 4 bases and 9 bases, in that order; junction bases with no gene match: 7. Germline loops: CDR1 ENHRY, CDR2 SYGVKD. The CDR3 region has the DNA TGTGCCATCAGTGTAACTAGCGGGGGGTTTGGTGAGCAGTTCTTC. This translates into CAISVTSGGFGEQFF.

This clonotype has at least ten counts. The chain employs TRBV4-1 and TRBJ1-5; 7 bases are a match to TRBD1. J was trimmed by 1 base and V by 5 bases; bases with no gene match: 11. Germline CDR1 reads MGHRA; CDR2 reads YSYEKL. The CDR3 is made up of 17 amino acids. The CDR3 nucleotides are TGCGCCAGCAGCTACCTCTATGGGACAGTGAGCAATCAGCCCCAGCATTTT. Translated: CASSYLYGTVSNQPQHF.

Concerning this clonotype: A much larger clonotype is one base distant, so this may be a read error. The genes are TRBV7-2 and TRBJ2-5; 7 nucleotides match TRBD1. Germline loops: CDR1 SGHTA, CDR2 FQGNSA. The length of the CDR3 is 15 residues. The CDR3 sequence is CASILTRQGRETQYF. Written as DNA, the CDR3 is TGTGCCAGCATCTTAACCCGACAGGGAAGGGAGACCCAGTACTTC.

This clonotype was observed many times. The genes are TRBV9 and TRBJ1-3, with D hard to call. Deletions cut 0 bases from V and 9 bases from J, with 13 bases between. Germline CDR1 is SGDLS and CDR2 is YYNGEE. This CDR3 contains 14 residues. The CDR3 loop reads CASSVGRTPGTIYF. The DNA of the CDR3 is TGTGCCAGCAGCGTAGGGCGGACCCCTGGCACCATATATTTT.

This clonotype was counted many times. V usage is TRBV3-1 and J usage is TRBJ2-3, with 10 bases fitting TRBD2. Germline CDR1 LGHDT, CDR2 YNNKEL (reference sequence). With 8 bases clipped from V and 5 bases from J, the junction kept 4 bases outside the gene matches. The CDR3 has 13 residues. The CDR3 nucleotides are TGTGCCAGCGTGAGCGGGGGGGGAGATACGCAGTATTTT. Translated, it gives CASVSGGGDTQYF.

This clonotype was counted many times. The chain joins TRBV25-1 to TRBJ2-7, with TRBD1 matching over 11 bases. Per the germline V gene, CDR1 is MGHDK and CDR2 is SYGVNS. This CDR3 spans 15 amino acids. Trimming removed 6 bases from V and 5 bases from J; junction bases left unmatched: 9. CDR3 bases: TGTGCCAGCAGCCGCTGGACAGGGGGCTACAACGAGCAGTACTTC. The encoded protein is CASSRWTGGYNEQYF.

This clonotype was seen at least ten times. CDR3 DNA sequence: TGCGCCAGCAGCCAGGGAGGGGGTGGCACTGAAGCTTTCTTT. This sequence encodes CASSQGGGGTEAFF. The chain links TRBV4-1 to TRBJ1-1, with D perhaps matching TRBD1 (6 bases). Germline CDR1 reads MGHRA; CDR2 reads YSYEKL. Deletions cut 3 bases from V and 4 bases from J, with 12 bases between. This CDR3 has 14 residues.

This clonotype has a count of ten or more. The rearrangement links TRBV24-1 to TRBJ2-3; 10 nucleotides align to TRBD1. This CDR3 contains 16 residues. The germline V gene has CDR1 KGHDR and CDR2 SFDVKD. V shed 4 bases, J shed 0 bases, and the junction held 3 bases outside the gene matches. DNA of the CDR3: TGTGCCACCAGTGACGGACAGGGGGGGAGCACAGATACGCAGTATTTT. Encoded protein: CATSDGQGGSTDTQYF.

In the case of this clonotype: Sequence at one end of the junction differs from germline and may be a read error. This chain connects TRBV5-1 to TRBJ2-7, with D perhaps being TRBD1 or TRBD2 (7 bases each). The CDR3 runs 15 residues. In germline, CDR1 is SGHRS, CDR2 YFSETQ. The CDR3 loop is CASSWGLTGDYEHYF. The DNA of the CDR3 is TGCGCCAGCAGCTGGGGACTAACAGGGGATTACGAGCACTACTTC.